These 7 T cell receptor beta chains were all obtained from the same sample, sequenced in a study of T cells in Graves' hyperthyroidism and ophthalmopathy. Template material for amplifying TCR beta CDR3 regions consisted of RNA transcripts. A first-round RT-PCR of the TCR CDR3 used the HTBI primer set. MiXCR, run by TCRdb on the multiplex PCR reads, gives a single entry per CDR3 protein. The sample yields a few hundred thousand distinct CDR3 sequences, about 43% seen once. The sample comprised peripheral blood or thyroid tissue (not recorded which). The source of these receptors is a woman in her late teens or twenties with Graves' hyperthyroidism.

This chain connects TRBV7-9 to TRBJ1-5; 10 bases are shared with TRBD1. The CDR3 spans 15 residues. Germline V lookup: CDR1 SEHNR, CDR2 FQNEAQ (reference sequence). The J segment lost 6 bases and the V segment lost 5 bases, leaving 7 bases of the junction unmatched. The CDR3 loop is CASSTGQGPGQPQHF. CDR3 bases: TGTGCCAGCAGCACGGGACAGGGGCCAGGTCAGCCCCAGCATTTT.

The V call is TRBV7-9, the J call TRBJ2-6, with TRBD1 matching 7 bases. V was pared by 11 bases and J by 0 bases, with 13 bases of the junction left unmatched. This CDR3 spans 17 amino acids. Germline assignment: CDR1 SEHNR and CDR2 FQNEAQ (reference sequence). As DNA, the CDR3 is TGTGCCTGGAGTCCGGGACAGACGAGCTCTGGGGCCAACGTCCTGACTTTC. It yields the protein CAWSPGQTSSGANVLTF.

This clonotype has ten or more counts. This chain uses TRBV6-1 with TRBJ2-7; weak D call: TRBD2 (6 bases). The CDR3 has 16 amino acids. Looked up from germline, CDR1 is MNHNS and CDR2 is SASEGT. V lost 6 bases and J 0 bases, leaving 18 bases between the germline ends. CDR3 coding DNA: TGTGCCAGCAGCCAGATTGGGGGGAGGAGCTCCTACGAGCAGTACTTC. This codes for CASSQIGGRSSYEQYF.

Regarding this clonotype: With a much larger clone just one base away, this may be a read error. The chain recombines TRBV10-3 with TRBJ2-7; D is perhaps TRBD1 or TRBD2 (5 bases each). Germline V gene lookup returns CDR1 ENHRY and CDR2 SYGVKD. The CDR3 runs to 14 residues. The CDR3 sequence is CASSCSRAGREQYF. CDR3 DNA: TGTGCCAGCAGTTGCTCGAGGGCAGGGCGGGAGCAGTACTTC.

This chain connects TRBV7-9 to TRBJ2-7, with 7 bases identical to TRBD2. CDR3 length equals 16 residues. CDR1 and CDR2 from the germline V gene are SEHNR and FQNEAQ (reference sequence). V trimming: 7 bases; J trimming: 2 bases; junction bases outside the gene matches: 14. CDR3 residues: CASICGYGRTTYEQYF. As DNA, the CDR3 is TGTGCCAGCATCTGCGGGTACGGGAGGACCACCTACGAGCAGTACTTC.

This clonotype occurred a few times. V is TRBV3-1 and J is TRBJ1-3; D unresolved. The CDR3 is 14 amino acids. The V gene lost 2 bases and the J gene lost 4 bases, with 9 bases spanning the gap. Germline values: CDR1 LGHDT, CDR2 YNNKEL (reference sequence). The CDR3 spells CASSQNFIGNTIYF. The CDR3 nucleotides read TGTGCCAGCAGCCAAAACTTTATAGGAAACACCATATATTTT. The full variable domain, rest sourced from reference TRBV3-1 and TRBJ1-3, is DTAVSQTPKYLVTQMGNDKSIKCEQNLGHDTMYWYKQDSKKFLKIMFSYNNKELIINETVPNRFSPKSPDKAHLNLHINSLELGDSAVYFCASSQNFIGNTIYFGEGSWLTVV.

Of note for this clonotype: The junction and the germline gene differ at one end; a read error may be behind it. The V gene is TRBV7-6, the J gene TRBJ1-2; D may be TRBD1 (5 bases). The CDR3 spans 14 residues. Per germline, CDR1 SGHVS and CDR2 FNYEAQ. CDR3 protein: CASSPAGVAYGYTF. The CDR3 DNA reads as TGCGCCAGCAGCCCGGCGGGGGTGGCTTATGGCTACACCTTC.